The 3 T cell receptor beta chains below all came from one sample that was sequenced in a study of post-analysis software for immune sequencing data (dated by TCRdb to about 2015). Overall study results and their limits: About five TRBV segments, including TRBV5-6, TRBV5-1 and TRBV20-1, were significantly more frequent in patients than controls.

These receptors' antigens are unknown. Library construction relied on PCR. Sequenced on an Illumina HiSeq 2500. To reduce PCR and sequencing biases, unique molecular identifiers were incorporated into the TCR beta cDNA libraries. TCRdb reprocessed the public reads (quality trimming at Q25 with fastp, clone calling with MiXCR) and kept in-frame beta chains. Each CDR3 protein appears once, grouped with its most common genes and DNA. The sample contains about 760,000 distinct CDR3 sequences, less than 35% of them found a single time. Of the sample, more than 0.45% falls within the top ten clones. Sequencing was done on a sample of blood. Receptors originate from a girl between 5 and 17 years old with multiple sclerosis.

The CDR3 spells CASRGQIGAPNQPQHF. The CDR3 DNA follows: TGTGCCAGCAGGGGACAGATCGGGGCTCCCAATCAGCCCCAGCATTTT. The V gene is TRBV2, the J gene TRBJ1-5; 7 nucleotides match TRBD1. Germline V lookup: CDR1 SNHLY, CDR2 FYNNEI. Unmatched junction bases numbered 11, after V lost 6 bases and J lost 3 bases. The CDR3 is 16 residues long.

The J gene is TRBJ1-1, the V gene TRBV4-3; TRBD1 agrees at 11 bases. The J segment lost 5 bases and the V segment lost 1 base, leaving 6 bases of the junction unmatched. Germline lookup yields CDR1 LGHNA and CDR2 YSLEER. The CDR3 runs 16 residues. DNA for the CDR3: TGCGCCAGCAGCCAAGGCGGACAGGGGGCGAGGACTGAAGCTTTCTTT. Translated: CASSQGGQGARTEAFF.

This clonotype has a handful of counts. The CDR3 region is CASSFSTLQETQYF. The CDR3 DNA follows: TGCGCCAGCAGCTTCTCGACTTTACAAGAGACCCAGTACTTC. The chain uses TRBV5-1 and TRBJ2-5; no clear D gene. Germline V gives CDR1 SGHRS, CDR2 YFSETQ. The CDR3 runs 14 residues. V gave up 2 bases and J gave up 2 bases, with 10 bases separating them.